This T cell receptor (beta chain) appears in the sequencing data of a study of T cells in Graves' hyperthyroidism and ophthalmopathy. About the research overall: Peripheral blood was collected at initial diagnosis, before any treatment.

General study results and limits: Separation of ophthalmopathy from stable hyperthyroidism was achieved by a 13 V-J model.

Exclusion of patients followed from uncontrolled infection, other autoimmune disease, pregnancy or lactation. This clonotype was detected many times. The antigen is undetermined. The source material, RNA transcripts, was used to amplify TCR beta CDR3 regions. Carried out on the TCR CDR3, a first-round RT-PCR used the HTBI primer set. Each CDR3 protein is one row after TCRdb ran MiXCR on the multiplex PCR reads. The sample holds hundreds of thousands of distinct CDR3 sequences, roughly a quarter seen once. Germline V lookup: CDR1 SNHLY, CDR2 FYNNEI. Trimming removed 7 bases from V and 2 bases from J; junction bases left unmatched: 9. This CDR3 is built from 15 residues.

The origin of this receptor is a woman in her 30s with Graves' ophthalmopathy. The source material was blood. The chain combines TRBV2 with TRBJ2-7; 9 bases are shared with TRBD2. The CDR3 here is CASIPRLAATYEQYF. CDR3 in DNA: TGTGCCAGCATTCCTAGACTAGCGGCCACCTACGAGCAGTACTTC.